This TCR beta chain was recovered during a study of blood T cell repertoires in COVID-19. Study-level background: Sites in the United States, Italy and Spain provided acute and convalescent COVID-19 samples. Sources were T cells, B-cell-depleted T cells, or PBMCs; the material itself was cDNA or gDNA.

Enrolled during active infection, Seattle patients were then followed longitudinally. In the study's own analysis: It was from reference gene primer amplification that nucleated cell counts were estimated. Produced via immunoSEQ multiplex PCR; TCRdb's table is partial and in-frame only. Clonal size and the V and J genes are those of that table, whereas D and trimming came from the DNA. This table has about 160,000 clones, 79% appearing once. Trimming removed 8 bases from V and 6 bases from J, with 24 bases in between. Germline V gene sequence: CDR1 MDHEN, CDR2 SYDVKM. The CDR3 has 16 residues. V is TRBV28 and J is TRBJ2-3, with D possibly TRBD2 on 6 matching bases. What was sequenced was peripheral blood. The origin of this receptor is a woman aged 60-70 years with COVID-19, enrolled during active disease. The CDR3 protein is CASSASGTPGVDTQYF. DNA for the CDR3: TGTGCCAGCTCCGCCTCCGGGACTCCCGGAGTGGATACGCAGTATTTT. Based on the CDR3 plus reference TRBV28 and TRBJ2-3, the full variable domain is DVKVTQSSRYLVKRTGEKVFLECVQDMDHENMFWYRQDPGLGLRLIYFSYDVKMKEKGDIPEGYSVSREKKERFSLILESASTNQTSMYLCASSASGTPGVDTQYFGPGTRLTVL.